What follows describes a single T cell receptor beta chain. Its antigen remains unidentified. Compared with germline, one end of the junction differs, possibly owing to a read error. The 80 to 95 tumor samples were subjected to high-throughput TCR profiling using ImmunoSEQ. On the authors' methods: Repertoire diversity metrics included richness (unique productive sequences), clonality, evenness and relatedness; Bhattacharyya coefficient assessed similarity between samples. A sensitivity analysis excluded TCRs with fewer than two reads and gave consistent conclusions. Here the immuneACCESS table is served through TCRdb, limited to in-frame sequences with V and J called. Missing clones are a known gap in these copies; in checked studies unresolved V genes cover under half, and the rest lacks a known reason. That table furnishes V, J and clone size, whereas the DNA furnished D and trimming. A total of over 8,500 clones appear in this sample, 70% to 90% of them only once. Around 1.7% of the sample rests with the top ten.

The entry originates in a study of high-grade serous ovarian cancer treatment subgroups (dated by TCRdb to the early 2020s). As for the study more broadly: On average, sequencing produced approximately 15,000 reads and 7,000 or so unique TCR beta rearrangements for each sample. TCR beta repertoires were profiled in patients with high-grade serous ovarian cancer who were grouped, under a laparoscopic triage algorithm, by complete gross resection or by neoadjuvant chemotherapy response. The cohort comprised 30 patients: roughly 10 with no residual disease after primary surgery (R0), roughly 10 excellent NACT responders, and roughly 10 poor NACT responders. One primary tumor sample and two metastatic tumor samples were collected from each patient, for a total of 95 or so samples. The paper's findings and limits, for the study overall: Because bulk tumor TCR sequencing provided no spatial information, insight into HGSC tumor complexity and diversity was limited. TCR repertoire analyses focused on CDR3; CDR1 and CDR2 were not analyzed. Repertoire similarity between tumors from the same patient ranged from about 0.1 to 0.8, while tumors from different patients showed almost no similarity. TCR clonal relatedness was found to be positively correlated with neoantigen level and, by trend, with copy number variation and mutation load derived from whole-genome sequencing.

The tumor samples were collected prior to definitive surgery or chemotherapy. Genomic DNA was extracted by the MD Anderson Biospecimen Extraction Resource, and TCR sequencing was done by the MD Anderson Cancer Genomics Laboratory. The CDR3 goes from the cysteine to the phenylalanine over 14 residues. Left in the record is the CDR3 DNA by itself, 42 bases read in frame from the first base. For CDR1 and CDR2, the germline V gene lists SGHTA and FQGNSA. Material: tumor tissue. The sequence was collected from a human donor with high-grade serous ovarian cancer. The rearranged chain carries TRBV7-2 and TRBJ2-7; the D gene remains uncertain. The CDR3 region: CASSLASSWQELNF. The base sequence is TGTGCCAGCAGCTTAGCTTCGTCGTGGCAGGAGCTGAACTTC. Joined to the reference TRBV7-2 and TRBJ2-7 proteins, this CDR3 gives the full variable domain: GAGVSQSPSNKVTEKGKDVELRCDPISGHTALYWYRQSLGQGLEFLIYFQGNSAPDKSGLPSDRFSAERTGGSVSTLTIQRTQQEDSAVYLCASSLASSWQELNFGPGTRLTVT.